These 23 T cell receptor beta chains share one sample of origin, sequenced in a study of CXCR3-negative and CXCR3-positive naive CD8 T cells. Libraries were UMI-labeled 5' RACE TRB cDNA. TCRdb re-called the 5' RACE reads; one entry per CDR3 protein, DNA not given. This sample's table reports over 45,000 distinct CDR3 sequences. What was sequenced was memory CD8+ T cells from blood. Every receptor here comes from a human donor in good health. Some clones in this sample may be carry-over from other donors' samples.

This CDR3 reads CSVVSDRGTYEQYF. This chain joins TRBV29-1 and TRBJ2-7. The CDR3 loop spans 14 amino acids. CDR1 is SQVTM and CDR2 is ANQGSEA in the germline V gene.

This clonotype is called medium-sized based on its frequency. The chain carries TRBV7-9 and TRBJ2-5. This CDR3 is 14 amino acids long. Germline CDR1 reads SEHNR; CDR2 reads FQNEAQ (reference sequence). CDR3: CASSLVVGQETQYF. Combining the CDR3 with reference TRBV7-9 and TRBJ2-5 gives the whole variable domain DTGVSQNPRHKITKRGQNVTFRCDPISEHNRLYWYRQTLGQGPEFLTYFQNEAQLEKSRLLSDRFSAERPKGSFSTLEIQRTEQGDSAMYLCASSLVVGQETQYFGPGTRLLVL.

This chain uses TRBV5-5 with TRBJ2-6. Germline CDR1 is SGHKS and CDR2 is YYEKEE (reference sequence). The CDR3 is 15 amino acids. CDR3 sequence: CASSTLPAGADVLTF.

CDR3: CATSRYLAGAGYEQYF. V and J are TRBV15 and TRBJ2-7; absent DNA, TCRdb's TRBD1 call cannot be checked. From germline, CDR1 is LNHNV and CDR2 YYDKDF (reference sequence). This CDR3 is built from 16 residues.

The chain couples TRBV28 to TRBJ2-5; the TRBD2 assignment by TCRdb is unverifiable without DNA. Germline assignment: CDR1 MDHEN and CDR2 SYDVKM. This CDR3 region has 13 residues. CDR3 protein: CASTLAGEETQYF. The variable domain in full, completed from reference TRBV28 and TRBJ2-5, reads DVKVTQSSRYLVKRTGEKVFLECVQDMDHENMFWYRQDPGLGLRLIYFSYDVKMKEKGDIPEGYSVSREKKERFSLILESASTNQTSMYLCASTLAGEETQYFGPGTRLLVL.

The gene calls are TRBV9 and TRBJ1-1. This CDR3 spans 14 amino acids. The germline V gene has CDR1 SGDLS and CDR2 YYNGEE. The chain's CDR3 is CASNVASVNTEAFF.

This chain's CDR3 is CASSASLRVSYEQYF. This rearrangement joins TRBV19 to TRBJ2-7; TCRdb lists TRBD2, though no DNA is available to test this call. The CDR3 sequence is 15 residues long. Germline V gene lookup returns CDR1 LNHDA and CDR2 SQIVND (reference sequence).

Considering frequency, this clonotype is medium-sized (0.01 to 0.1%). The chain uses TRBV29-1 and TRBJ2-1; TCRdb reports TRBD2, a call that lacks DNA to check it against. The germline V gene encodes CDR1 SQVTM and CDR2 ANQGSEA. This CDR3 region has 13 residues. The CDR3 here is CSVEVADFNEQFF.

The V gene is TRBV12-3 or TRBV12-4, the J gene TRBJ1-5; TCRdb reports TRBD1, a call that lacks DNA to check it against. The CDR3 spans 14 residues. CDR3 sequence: CASRGDREGQPQHF.

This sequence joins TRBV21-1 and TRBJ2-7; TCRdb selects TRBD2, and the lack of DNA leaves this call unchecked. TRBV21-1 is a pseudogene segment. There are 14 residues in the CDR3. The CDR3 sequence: CTKMPSGGDYEQYF.

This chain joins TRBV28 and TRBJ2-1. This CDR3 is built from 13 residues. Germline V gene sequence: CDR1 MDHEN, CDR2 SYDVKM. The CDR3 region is CASSLAGDNEQFF. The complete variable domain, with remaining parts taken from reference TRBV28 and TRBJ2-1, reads DVKVTQSSRYLVKRTGEKVFLECVQDMDHENMFWYRQDPGLGLRLIYFSYDVKMKEKGDIPEGYSVSREKKERFSLILESASTNQTSMYLCASSLAGDNEQFFGPGTRLTVL.

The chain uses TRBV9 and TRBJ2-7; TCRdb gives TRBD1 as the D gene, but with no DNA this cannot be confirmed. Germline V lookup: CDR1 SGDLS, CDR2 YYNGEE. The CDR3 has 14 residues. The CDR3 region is CASSEGTGLYEQYF.

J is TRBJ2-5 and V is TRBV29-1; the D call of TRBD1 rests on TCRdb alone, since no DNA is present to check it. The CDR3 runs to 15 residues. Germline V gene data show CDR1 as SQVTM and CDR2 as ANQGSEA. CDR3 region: CSVEVAGDNQETQYF.

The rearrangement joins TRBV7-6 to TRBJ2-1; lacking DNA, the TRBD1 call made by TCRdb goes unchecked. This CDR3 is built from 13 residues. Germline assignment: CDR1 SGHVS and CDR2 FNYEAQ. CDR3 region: CASSLYGGVEQFF.

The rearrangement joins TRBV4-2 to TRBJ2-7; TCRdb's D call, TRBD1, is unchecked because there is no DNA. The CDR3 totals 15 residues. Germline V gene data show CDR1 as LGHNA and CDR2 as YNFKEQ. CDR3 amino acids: CASSQETGEFYEQYF.

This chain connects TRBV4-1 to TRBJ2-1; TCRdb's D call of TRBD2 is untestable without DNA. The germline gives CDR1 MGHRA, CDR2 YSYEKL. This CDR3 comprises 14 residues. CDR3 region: CASSLGGGWDEQFF.

The CDR3 sequence: CASSEGSLDTEAFF. This chain links TRBV7-9 with TRBJ1-1; TCRdb's D call of TRBD1 is untestable without DNA. This CDR3 region has 14 residues. Per the germline V gene, CDR1 is SEHNR and CDR2 is FQNEAQ (reference sequence).

The CDR3 protein is CSAREAADNSPLHF. The V call is TRBV20-1, the J call TRBJ1-6. This CDR3 contains 14 residues. Germline V lookup: CDR1 DFQATT, CDR2 SNEGSKA (reference sequence).

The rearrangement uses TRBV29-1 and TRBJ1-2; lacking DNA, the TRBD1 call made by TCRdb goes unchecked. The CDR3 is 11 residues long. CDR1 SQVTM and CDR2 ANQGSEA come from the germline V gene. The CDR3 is CSVEGTGGYTF.

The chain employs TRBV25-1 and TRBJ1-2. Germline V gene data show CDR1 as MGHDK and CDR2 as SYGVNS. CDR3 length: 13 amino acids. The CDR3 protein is CASSATENYGYTF.

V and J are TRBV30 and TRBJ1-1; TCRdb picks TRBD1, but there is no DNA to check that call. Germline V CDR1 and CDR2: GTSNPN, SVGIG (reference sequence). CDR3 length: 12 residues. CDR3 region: CAWLGLSTEAFF.

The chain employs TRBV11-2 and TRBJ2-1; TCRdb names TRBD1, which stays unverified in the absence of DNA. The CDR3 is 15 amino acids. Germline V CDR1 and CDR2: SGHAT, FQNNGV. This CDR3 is CASSSLIGTDNEQFF.

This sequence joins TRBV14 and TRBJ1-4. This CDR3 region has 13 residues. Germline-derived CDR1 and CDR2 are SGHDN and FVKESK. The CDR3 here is CASSQVTNEKLFF.